The subject of this entry is one TCR beta chain. PCR primers comprised 60 Vbeta and 13 Jbeta primers. Assay: immunoSEQ multiplex PCR; the TCRdb copy retains only in-frame clones and omits some. The sample lists some 140,000 clones, approximately 80% occurring once. The entry originates in a study of cytomegalovirus exposure and HLA in healthy donors. Trimming removed 6 bases from V and 0 bases from J, with 14 bases in between. The CDR3 sequence is 15 residues long. The germline gives CDR1 GTSNPN, CDR2 SVGIG (reference sequence). The chain uses TRBV30 and TRBJ2-2; a possible D gene is TRBD2 (6 bases). The origin of this receptor is a woman aged 50 to 60 in good health and CMV-seropositive. The sequenced sample was PBMCs. DNA for the CDR3: TGTGCCTGCGACGGCGGGGCGGCGAACACCGGGGAGCTGTTTTTT. It codes for CACDGGAANTGELFF. Drawing the rest from reference TRBV30 and TRBJ2-2, the complete variable domain is SQTIHQWPATLVQPVGSPLSLECTVEGTSNPNLYWYRQAAGRGLQLLFYSVGIGQISSEVPQNLSASRPQDRQFILSSKKLLLSDSGFYLCACDGGAANTGELFFGEGSRLTVL.